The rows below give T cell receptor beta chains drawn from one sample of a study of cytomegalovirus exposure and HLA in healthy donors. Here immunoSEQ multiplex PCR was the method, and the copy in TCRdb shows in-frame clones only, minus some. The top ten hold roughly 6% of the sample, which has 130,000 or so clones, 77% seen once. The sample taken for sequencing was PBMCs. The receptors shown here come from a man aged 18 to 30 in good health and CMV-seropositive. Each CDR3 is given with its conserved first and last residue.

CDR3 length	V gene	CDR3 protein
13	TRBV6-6	CASSYSSLLGYTF
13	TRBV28	CASSGTGALEAFF
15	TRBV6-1	CASTRDRVGTDTQYF
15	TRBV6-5	CASSYSLSYNQPQHF
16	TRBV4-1	CASSQDPGGPSYEQYF
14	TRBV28	CASSLTGVAYEQYF
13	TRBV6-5	CASRTSGSDIQYF
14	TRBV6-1	CASSPRGGFAEAFF
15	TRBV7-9	CASSAGTSGGYTQYF
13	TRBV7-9	CASSPKAAYGYTF
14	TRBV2	CASTDRGSYNEQFF
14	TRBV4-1	CASSEQGTTGELFF
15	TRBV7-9	CASSADTGGTFGYTF
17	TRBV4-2	CASSQDRTGELPDTQYF
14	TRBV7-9	CASSPGGGTDTQYF
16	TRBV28	CASSFKGDVQNQPQHF
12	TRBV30	CAWSPGSSGYTF
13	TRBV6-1	CASNRNGDNEQFF